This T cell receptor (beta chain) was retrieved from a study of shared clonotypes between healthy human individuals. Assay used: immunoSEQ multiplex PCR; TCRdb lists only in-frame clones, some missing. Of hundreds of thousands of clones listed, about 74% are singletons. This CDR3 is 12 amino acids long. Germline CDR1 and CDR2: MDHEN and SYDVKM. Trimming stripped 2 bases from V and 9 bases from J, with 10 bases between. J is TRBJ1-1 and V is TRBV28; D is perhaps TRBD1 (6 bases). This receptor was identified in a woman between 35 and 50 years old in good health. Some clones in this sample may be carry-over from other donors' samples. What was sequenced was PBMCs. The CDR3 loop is CASSLGQIKAFF. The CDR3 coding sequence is TGTGCCAGCAGTTTAGGACAGATTAAAGCTTTCTTT.